The subject of this entry is one TCR beta chain. Its antigen is as yet unknown. The entry originates in a study of T cells in Graves' hyperthyroidism and ophthalmopathy. Study-level results: Blood also showed most of the thyroid clonotypes that were expanded above 0.001.

Orbital computed tomography, thyroid ultrasound, serum thyroxine and TRAb, and clinical symptoms together informed the diagnoses. Fresh peripheral blood, approximately 9.1 ml, was the source of the PBMCs. V was cut by 6 bases and J by 8 bases, with 11 bases left in between. This CDR3 region has 12 residues. TCR beta CDR3 region amplification was performed from RNA transcripts. TCR CDR3 underwent first-round RT-PCR with the HTBI primer set. Via MiXCR, TCRdb re-called the multiplex PCR reads, giving one row per CDR3 protein. This table has fewer than 500,000 distinct CDR3 sequences, 14% appearing once. This TCR was recovered from a woman aged 30 to 39 with Graves' ophthalmopathy. The chain carries TRBV12-3 or TRBV12-4 and TRBJ2-1; D unclear. The sample taken for sequencing was blood. The CDR3 nucleotides are TGTGCCAGCAGGCCTAGTTTCCATGAGCAGTTCTTC. Translated: CASRPSFHEQFF.